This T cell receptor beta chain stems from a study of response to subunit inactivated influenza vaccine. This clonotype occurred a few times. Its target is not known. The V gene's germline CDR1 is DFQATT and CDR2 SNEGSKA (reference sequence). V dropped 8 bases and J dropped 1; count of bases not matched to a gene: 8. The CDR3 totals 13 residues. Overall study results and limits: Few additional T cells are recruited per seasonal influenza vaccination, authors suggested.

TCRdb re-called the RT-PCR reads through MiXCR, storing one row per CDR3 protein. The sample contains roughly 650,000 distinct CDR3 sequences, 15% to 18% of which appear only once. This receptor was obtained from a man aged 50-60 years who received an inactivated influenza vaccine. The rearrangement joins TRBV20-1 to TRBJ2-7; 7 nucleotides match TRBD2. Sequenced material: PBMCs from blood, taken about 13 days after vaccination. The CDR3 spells CSTDGGGSYEQYF. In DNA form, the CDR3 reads TGCAGTACCGATGGGGGGGGGTCCTACGAGCAGTACTTC.